Listed below are T cell receptor beta chains from one sample, sequenced in a study of blood T cell repertoires in COVID-19. The assay was immunoSEQ multiplex PCR, and TCRdb's table has in-frame clones only and misses some. The sample holds 30,000 to 35,000 clones, 75% to 90% seen once. The material sequenced was peripheral blood. These receptors came from a man at least 80 years old with acute or convalescent COVID-19. The conserved cysteine and the conserved F or W are not part of the CDR3 here. The D gene is left open where the match is weak. Clone size is shown for a subset of rows, as once, few, many or a class of expanded clone.

. | TRBJ2-7 | . | TRBV15 | ATSRDHSNPTHYEQY
. | TRBJ1-2 | . | TRBV11-1 | ASSLGPGRANGYT
. | TRBJ2-7 | . | TRBV6-5 | ASSYQAGISYEQY
. | TRBJ2-3 | TRBD2 | TRBV7-2 | ASSSGLAGGTDTQY
. | TRBJ2-7 | . | TRBV5-4 | ASSSPGLSYEQY
. | TRBJ2-7 | . | TRBV4-2 | ASSSNRAYEQY
. | TRBJ2-1 | TRBD2 | TRBV6-5 | ASSHPSGGRYEQF
. | TRBJ2-7 | . | TRBV20-1 | SARDVREQY
medium-sized | TRBJ1-2 | TRBD1 | TRBV2 | ASSGQGADYGYT
. | TRBJ2-7 | TRBD2 | TRBV7-8 | ASSLALKRRGYEQY
. | TRBJ2-1 | TRBD2 | TRBV19 | ASSGTSGQEQF
. | TRBJ1-1 | . | TRBV5-1 | ASSLVTPSEAF
large | TRBJ2-5 | . | TRBV19 | ASSSQGGETQY
. | TRBJ1-3 | TRBD1 | TRBV5-5 | ASSPWTGGNTIY
. | TRBJ2-3 | TRBD2 | TRBV12-3/TRBV12-4 | ASSFGLEQY
once | TRBJ2-6 | . | TRBV27 | ASSLIPPWGAGANVLT
medium-sized | TRBJ2-1 | . | TRBV28 | ATRVGGTYNEQF
once | TRBJ2-1 | . | TRBV30 | AWRGVGSEQF
. | TRBJ1-4 | . | TRBV5-8 | ASSQGQITTNEKLF
. | TRBJ1-2 | TRBD1 | TRBV19 | ASSFAQGHHGYT
. | TRBJ2-7 | . | TRBV11-3 | ASSLDKAGPYEQY
. | TRBJ1-5 | . | TRBV19 | ASSIAGSNQPQH
once | TRBJ2-3 | . | TRBV5-6 | ASSLFGGRTDTQY
. | TRBJ2-3 | TRBD1 | TRBV5-5 | ASSATGSTDTQY
once | TRBJ2-7 | TRBD1 | TRBV4-1 | ASSQGQGALREQY
. | TRBJ1-2 | . | TRBV6-1 | ASSDRNYGYT
. | TRBJ1-5 | . | TRBV18 | ASSGAAVEDQPQH
. | TRBJ1-6 | . | TRBV24-1 | ATRGGEDSPLH
. | TRBJ2-3 | TRBD2 | TRBV7-9 | ASSLGLAGAGDTQY
. | TRBJ2-1 | TRBD1 | TRBV19 | ASSNRDRVYNEQF
. | TRBJ2-5 | . | TRBV20-1 | STRPEETQY
. | TRBJ2-1 | . | TRBV7-2 | AGQRGGGLDNEQF
. | TRBJ1-1 | . | TRBV7-2 | ASSLGVGGAGAEAF
. | TRBJ2-1 | TRBD1 | TRBV18 | ASSPPRRQGGNEQF
few | TRBJ2-3 | . | TRBV7-9 | ASSFGGAYFGAPTDTQY
. | TRBJ2-7 | TRBD2 | TRBV5-1 | ASSFRGPPGIAGPWGSYEQY
. | TRBJ2-2 | . | TRBV6-5 | ASTRRGNGELF
. | TRBJ1-1 | TRBD1 | TRBV27 | ASSTNRGRAF
. | TRBJ1-2 | TRBD1 | TRBV7-8 | ASSSTGNYGYT
. | TRBJ2-7 | . | TRBV5-1 | ASSLSGQGRDEQY
. | TRBJ2-1 | . | TRBV27 | ASSFSGGLEQF
. | TRBJ1-6 | . | TRBV21-1 | ASTKVGVVGYNSPLH
. | TRBJ1-1 | . | TRBV19 | ASSTGVQRWTEAF
. | TRBJ2-2 | TRBD2 | TRBV2 | ASGAPGLASGELF
once | TRBJ1-1 | . | TRBV6-5 | ASERGWEAF
. | TRBJ1-6 | . | TRBV5-6 | ASSFREGNSPLH
. | TRBJ1-2 | . | TRBV29-1 | SGGTGYGYT
. | TRBJ2-7 | TRBD1 | TRBV12-3/TRBV12-4 | ASTWTGSYEQY
few | TRBJ2-7 | TRBD1 | TRBV10-1 | AGTGVYEQY
. | TRBJ2-7 | TRBD1 | TRBV5-8 | ASSLGTGPRRAYEQY
. | TRBJ1-5 | . | TRBV30 | AWSEDSGARVQPQH
. | TRBJ2-7 | . | TRBV7-2 | ASSLAGGGNYEQY
. | TRBJ1-1 | . | TRBV10-2 | ASSESWRDETLDTEAF
. | TRBJ2-2 | . | TRBV10-3 | AIRHSVGTGELF
. | TRBJ2-1 | TRBD2 | TRBV5-1 | ASSVGLAGVNEQF
. | TRBJ2-7 | TRBD1 | TRBV5-1 | ASGPGTGPYEQY
few | TRBJ2-7 | TRBD1 | TRBV4-1 | ASSRGQGTYEQY